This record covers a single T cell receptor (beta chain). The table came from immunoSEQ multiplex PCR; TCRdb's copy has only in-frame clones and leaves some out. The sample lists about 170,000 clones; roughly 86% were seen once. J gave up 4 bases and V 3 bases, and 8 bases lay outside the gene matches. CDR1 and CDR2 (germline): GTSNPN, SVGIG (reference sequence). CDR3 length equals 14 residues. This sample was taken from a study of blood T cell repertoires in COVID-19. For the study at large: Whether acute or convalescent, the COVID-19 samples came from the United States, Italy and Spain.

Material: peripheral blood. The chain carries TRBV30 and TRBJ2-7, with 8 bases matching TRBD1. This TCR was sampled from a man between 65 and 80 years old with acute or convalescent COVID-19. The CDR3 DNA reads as TGTGCCTGGAGCGCAGGGGGCAAAATGTACGAGCAGTACTTC. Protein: CAWSAGGKMYEQYF.